The 2 T cell receptor beta chains below come from one sample, sequenced in a study of beta chain features in type 1 diabetes (dated by TCRdb to about 2018). Preparation of the library involved the immunoSEQ multiplex PCR assay. The High Capacity cDNA Reverse Transcription Kit was used to reverse transcribe all of the isolated RNA, meaning that expressed TCRB transcripts were what got sequenced. TCRdb obtained this table from immuneACCESS and retained in-frame rearrangements with V and J assigned. These tables miss some clones; where compared with another copy, unresolved V genes account for less than half of the shortfall, and the remainder is unexplained. This sample has hundreds of thousands of clones in its table, and about 70% of those were observed once. The ten largest clones capture about 0.051% of the sample. Specimen: naive CD4+ T cells from blood. Sample cell subset or site, as interpreted from the label and publication: true naive CD4+ T cells. The source of these receptors is a man aged 25-40 years in good health.

Points on this clone: Distinct nucleotide sequences in the sample also encode this CDR3. The genes are TRBV15 and TRBJ1-1, with D hard to call. The ends were cut back, 5 bases at V and 1 base at J, with 5 bases in the middle. The CDR3 spans 12 residues. The germline CDR1 and CDR2 sequences are LNHNV and YYDKDF (reference sequence). The CDR3 loop reads CATSRGNTEAFF. The CDR3 DNA follows: TGTGCCACCAGCCGGGGGAACACTGAAGCTTTCTTT.

This clone was seen a single time. V is TRBV30 and J is TRBJ2-7, with D possibly matching TRBD2 (5 bases). The CDR3 is 13 residues long. Germline lookup yields CDR1 GTSNPN and CDR2 SVGIG (reference sequence). V gave up 3 bases and J gave up 4 bases, with 13 bases separating them. The CDR3 sequence is CAWSAGLVYEQYF. CDR3 nucleotide sequence: TGTGCCTGGAGCGCCGGACTGGTATACGAGCAGTACTTC.